Listed below are T cell receptor beta chains from one sample, sequenced in a study of shared clonotypes between healthy human individuals. The data were produced by immunoSEQ multiplex PCR, yet TCRdb's version contains in-frame clones alone and is incomplete. Here the sample spans some 2.1 million clones, around 93% being singletons. Material: naive CD8+ T cells from PBMCs. Source of these receptors: a man between 18 and 29 years old in good health. Some clones in this sample may be carry-over from other donors' samples. CDR3s include the opening cysteine and the closing phenylalanine or tryptophan. A D gene is named only where the DNA matches it firmly. For some rows the clone size is stated as once, few or many, or as a class when expanded; others skip it.

clone size,J gene,D gene,V gene,CDR3 protein,CDR3 DNA
once,TRBJ1-1,.,TRBV28,CARHPALGATTEAFF,TGTGCCAGGCATCCAGCTCTGGGGGCGACCACTGAAGCTTTCTTT
.,TRBJ2-7,.,TRBV4-1,CASSQDLEGTRNF,TGCGCCAGCAGCCAAGATCTTGAGGGTACAAGGAACTTC
.,TRBJ1-2,TRBD1,TRBV30,CAWSVPGQGTWGYTF,TGTGCCTGGAGTGTACCGGGACAGGGGACGTGGGGCTACACCTTC
.,TRBJ1-4,.,TRBV9,CASSVQGFSNEKLFF,TGTGCCAGCAGCGTACAGGGGTTCTCAAACGAAAAACTGTTTTTT
.,TRBJ1-1,.,TRBV7-9,CASSLAGGSNTEAFF,TGTGCCAGCAGCTTAGCGGGGGGGTCCAACACTGAAGCTTTCTTT
.,TRBJ2-7,.,TRBV11-3,CASSLGRGAEQYF,TGTGCCAGCAGCCTCGGACGGGGAGCCGAGCAGTACTTC
.,TRBJ2-5,TRBD2,TRBV11-1,CASRGGLAWTQYF,TGTGCCAGCAGAGGGGGACTAGCGTGGACCCAGTACTTC
once,TRBJ2-7,.,TRBV9,CASSVGGGGILHEQYF,TGTGCCAGCAGCGTAGGAGGGGGAGGGATTCTGCACGAGCAGTACTTC
.,TRBJ2-3,TRBD2,TRBV6-5,CASSYSLAGEADTQYF,TGTGCCAGCAGTTACTCTTTAGCGGGAGAGGCAGATACGCAGTATTTT
few,TRBJ2-2,TRBD1,TRBV27,CASSHSTGENTGELFF,TGTGCCAGCAGTCACTCGACAGGGGAGAACACCGGGGAGCTGTTTTTT
once,TRBJ1-2,.,TRBV7-9,CASSLAVRGLMRANYGYTF,TGTGCCAGCAGCTTAGCGGTGAGGGGCTTGATGAGGGCTAACTATGGCTACACCTTC
.,TRBJ2-1,.,TRBV7-9,CASSLTAGSVNEQFF,TGTGCCAGCAGCCTCACGGCCGGTTCGGTGAATGAGCAGTTCTTC
.,TRBJ2-4,.,TRBV28,CASRPRDAKNIQYF,TGTGCCAGCAGACCCCGGGATGCCAAAAACATTCAGTACTTC
.,TRBJ1-1,TRBD1,TRBV25-1,CASTAGTALSNTEAFF,TGTGCCAGCACCGCCGGGACAGCATTATCGAACACTGAAGCTTTCTTT
.,TRBJ2-7,TRBD1,TRBV10-3,CAISATGQGAYEQYF,TGTGCCATCAGCGCAACCGGACAGGGGGCCTACGAGCAGTACTTC
.,TRBJ2-7,.,TRBV11-3,CASSLRSSYEQYF,TGTGCCAGCAGCTTAAGAAGCTCCTACGAGCAGTACTTC
once,TRBJ2-2,TRBD1,TRBV4-1,CASSQEGGGRVRTGELFF,TGCGCCAGCAGCCAAGAAGGGGGCGGCAGGGTCAGGACCGGGGAGCTGTTTTTT
.,TRBJ2-7,TRBD2,TRBV4-1,CASSLALAETYEQYF,TGCGCCAGCAGCCTCGCCCTAGCGGAAACCTACGAGCAGTACTTC
.,TRBJ1-1,TRBD1,TRBV27,CASSLGRGAEAFF,TGTGCCAGCAGTTTAGGCAGGGGGGCTGAAGCTTTCTTT
.,TRBJ2-6,.,TRBV13,CASSLGGSRSGANVLTF,TGTGCCAGCAGCTTAGGCGGCAGCCGCTCTGGGGCCAACGTCCTGACTTTC
.,TRBJ1-3,.,TRBV4-1,CASSQTGTPNTIYF,TGCGCCAGCAGCCAGACCGGGACGCCAAACACCATATATTTT
.,TRBJ2-3,TRBD1,TRBV14,CASSQGIGTGGMDTQYF,TGTGCCAGCAGCCAAGGTATCGGGACAGGGGGCATGGATACGCAGTATTTT
.,TRBJ1-5,TRBD1,TRBV28,CASSRRTGRQPQHF,TGTGCCAGCAGTCGACGGACAGGGAGACAGCCCCAGCATTTT
.,TRBJ2-3,.,TRBV2,CASSEGVVRRTDTQYF,TGTGCCAGCAGTGAAGGGGTGGTGAGACGCACAGATACGCAGTATTTT
once,TRBJ2-5,TRBD2,TRBV7-8,CASSLALVLAGGPQETQYF,TGTGCCAGCAGCTTAGCGCTGGTTCTAGCGGGAGGGCCACAAGAGACCCAGTACTTC
.,TRBJ2-1,.,TRBV9,CASSQARWGDEQFF,TGTGCCAGCAGCCAGGCAAGGTGGGGCGATGAGCAGTTCTTC
.,TRBJ1-2,.,TRBV27,CASSPRGGAYKGYTF,TGTGCCAGCAGTCCTCGCGGGGGAGCTTATAAAGGCTACACCTTC
.,TRBJ2-7,TRBD1,TRBV10-1,CASTPTGGGHGDSYEQYF,TGCGCCAGCACCCCAACAGGGGGTGGGCACGGCGACTCCTACGAGCAGTACTTC
.,TRBJ2-1,.,TRBV27,CASSLLSTYNEQFF,TGTGCCAGCAGTTTGCTCTCCACCTACAATGAGCAGTTCTTC
.,TRBJ1-4,TRBD1,TRBV7-9,CASSQDRGGDEKLFF,TGTGCCAGCAGCCAAGACAGGGGGGGAGATGAAAAACTGTTTTTT
.,TRBJ1-1,TRBD1,TRBV7-6,CASSGNRGSDTEAFF,TGTGCCAGCAGCGGAAACAGGGGCTCGGACACTGAAGCTTTCTTT
.,TRBJ2-7,.,TRBV19,CASSIRDFWSEQYF,TGTGCCAGTAGTATCAGGGATTTTTGGTCCGAGCAGTACTTC
once,TRBJ2-1,TRBD1,TRBV7-9,CASSLVGDRSLNEQFF,TGTGCCAGCAGCTTAGTGGGGGACAGGAGTCTGAATGAGCAGTTCTTC
.,TRBJ1-5,.,TRBV10-1,CASRKRPNQPQHF,TGCGCCAGCAGGAAGAGACCCAATCAGCCCCAGCATTTT
.,TRBJ2-1,TRBD2,TRBV19,CASNSLAGGVNEQFF,TGTGCCAGTAACTCACTAGCGGGAGGGGTAAATGAGCAGTTCTTC
.,TRBJ2-4,TRBD1,TRBV30,CAWDAGTGRNIQYF,TGTGCCTGGGATGCCGGGACAGGACGAAACATTCAGTACTTC
.,TRBJ1-2,.,TRBV5-8,CASSSDRPYGYTF,TGTGCCAGCAGTTCAGACAGGCCCTATGGCTACACCTTC
.,TRBJ2-1,TRBD2,TRBV4-1,CASSIAGGVLNEQFF,TGCGCCAGCAGCATCGCGGGAGGGGTGTTGAATGAGCAGTTCTTC
.,TRBJ1-2,.,TRBV7-8,CASSLAHQGYTGGYTF,TGTGCCAGCAGCTTAGCTCACCAGGGGTACACTGGGGGCTACACCTTC
once,TRBJ1-2,.,TRBV29-1,CSVAEYYGYTF,TGCAGCGTTGCTGAGTACTATGGCTACACCTTC
.,TRBJ2-1,TRBD2,TRBV11-3,CASTPRPAGGSRFF,TGTGCCAGCACCCCGCGACCAGCGGGGGGCTCGCGGTTCTTC
.,TRBJ2-7,.,TRBV11-2,CAGGPSYEQYF,TGTGCCGGGGGCCCCTCCTACGAGCAGTACTTC
.,TRBJ2-2,.,TRBV29-1,CSVGLAGELFF,TGCAGCGTGGGACTCGCCGGGGAGCTGTTTTTT
.,TRBJ2-7,TRBD1,TRBV27,CASSFSFVTGTEVYEQYF,TGTGCCAGCAGTTTTTCCTTTGTCACCGGGACAGAAGTCTACGAGCAGTACTTC
.,TRBJ2-3,TRBD2,TRBV5-1,CASSPGLAPLSADTQYF,TGCGCCAGCAGCCCCGGACTAGCACCCCTCTCCGCAGATACGCAGTATTTT
.,TRBJ2-1,.,TRBV9,CASTLADGNNEQFF,TGTGCCAGCACCTTAGCGGATGGAAACAATGAGCAGTTCTTC
.,TRBJ1-2,.,TRBV10-3,CAIRSGAGGYTF,TGTGCCATCAGATCGGGGGCTGGAGGCTACACCTTC
.,TRBJ1-3,.,TRBV28,CASSTGLSGNTIYF,TGTGCCAGCAGTACAGGGCTCTCTGGAAACACCATATATTTT
.,TRBJ2-7,TRBD2,TRBV10-3,CAISEGTSGRGGEQYF,TGTGCCATCAGTGAAGGGACTAGCGGACGTGGAGGAGAGCAGTACTTC
.,TRBJ2-5,TRBD1,TRBV6-6,CASRARQGMETQYF,TGTGCCAGCAGAGCCCGACAGGGCATGGAGACCCAGTACTTC
.,TRBJ2-2,TRBD2,TRBV6-4,CASKPTSGSTGELFF,TGTGCCAGCAAACCGACTAGCGGGAGTACCGGGGAGCTGTTTTTT
once,TRBJ2-1,.,TRBV7-9,CASSPYGPEEPEQFF,TGTGCCAGCAGCCCGTACGGTCCTGAAGAGCCTGAGCAGTTCTTC
.,TRBJ2-7,TRBD1,TRBV5-4,CASSQGGYEQYF,TGTGCCAGTTCACAGGGGGGCTACGAGCAGTACTTC
.,TRBJ2-7,TRBD1,TRBV19,CASKAGGSDEQYF,TGTGCCAGTAAGGCAGGGGGTTCGGACGAGCAGTACTTC
once,TRBJ2-1,.,TRBV9,CASRGVDNEQFF,TGTGCCAGCAGGGGGGTCGACAATGAGCAGTTCTTC
.,TRBJ2-7,TRBD2,TRBV7-6,CASSPSTSLHEQYF,TGTGCCAGCAGCCCTTCGACTAGCTTACACGAGCAGTACTTC
few,TRBJ1-5,.,TRBV28,CASSLLDVGQPQHF,TGTGCCAGCAGTTTATTGGACGTAGGTCAGCCCCAGCATTTT
.,TRBJ2-7,.,TRBV27,CASSLSLVTEQYF,TGTGCCAGCAGTTTATCGCTAGTTACCGAGCAGTACTTC
.,TRBJ2-7,TRBD2,TRBV5-6,CASSAGTSGYEQYF,TGTGCCAGCAGCGCCGGGACTAGCGGCTACGAGCAGTACTTC